This T cell receptor (beta chain) was profiled in a study of shared clonotypes between healthy human individuals. This table comes from immunoSEQ multiplex PCR, and its TCRdb copy is limited to in-frame clones, with some not included. There are about 460,000 clones in the sample; around 77% occur only once, and around 12% lies in the top ten. Every donor was a Caucasian adult from Nashville, Tennessee. The CDR3 runs to 13 residues. The germline gives CDR1 MDHEN, CDR2 SYDVKM. V was clipped by 8 bases and J by 5 bases, with 15 bases between them. The J gene is TRBJ1-2, the V gene TRBV28; D not resolved. Sequences were obtained from PBMCs. This receptor was taken from a woman aged 35 to 49 in good health. Some clones in this sample may be carry-over from other donors' samples. This chain's CDR3 is CASVPGITYGYTF. CDR3 DNA: TGTGCCAGCGTACCGGGCATCACTTATGGCTACACCTTC.